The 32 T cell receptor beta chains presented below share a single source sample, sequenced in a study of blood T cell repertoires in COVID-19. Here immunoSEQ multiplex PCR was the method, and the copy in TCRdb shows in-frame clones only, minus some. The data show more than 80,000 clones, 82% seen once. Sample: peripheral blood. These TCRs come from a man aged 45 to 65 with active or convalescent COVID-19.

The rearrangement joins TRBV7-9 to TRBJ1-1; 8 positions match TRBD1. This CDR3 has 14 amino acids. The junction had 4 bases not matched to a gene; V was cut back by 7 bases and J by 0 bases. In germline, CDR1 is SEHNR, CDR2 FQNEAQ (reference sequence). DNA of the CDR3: TGTGCCAGCACGGACAGGGCCTTGAACACTGAAGCTTTCTTT. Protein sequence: CASTDRALNTEAFF. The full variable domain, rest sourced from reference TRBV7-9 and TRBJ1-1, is DTGVSQNPRHKITKRGQNVTFRCDPISEHNRLYWYRQTLGQGPEFLTYFQNEAQLEKSRLLSDRFSAERPKGSFSTLEIQRTEQGDSAMYLCASTDRALNTEAFFGQGTRLTVV.

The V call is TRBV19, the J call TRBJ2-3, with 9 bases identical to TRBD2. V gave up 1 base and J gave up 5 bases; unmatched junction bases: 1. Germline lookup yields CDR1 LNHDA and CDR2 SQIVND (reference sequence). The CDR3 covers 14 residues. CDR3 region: CASSIGTSEDTQYF. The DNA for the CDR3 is TGTGCCAGTAGTATAGGGACTAGCGAAGATACGCAGTATTTT. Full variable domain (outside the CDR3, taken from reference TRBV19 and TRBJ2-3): DGGITQSPKYLFRKEGQNVTLSCEQNLNHDAMYWYRQDPGQGLRLIYYSQIVNDFQKGDIAEGYSVSREKKESFPLTVTSAQKNPTAFYLCASSIGTSEDTQYFGPGTRLTVL.

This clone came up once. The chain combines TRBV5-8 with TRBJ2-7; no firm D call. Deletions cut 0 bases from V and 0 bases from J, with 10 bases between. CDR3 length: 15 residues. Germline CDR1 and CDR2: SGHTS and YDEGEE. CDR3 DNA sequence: TGTGCCAGCAGCTTGGGACTCCTGAGCTCCTACGAGCAGTACGTC. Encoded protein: CASSLGLLSSYEQYV.

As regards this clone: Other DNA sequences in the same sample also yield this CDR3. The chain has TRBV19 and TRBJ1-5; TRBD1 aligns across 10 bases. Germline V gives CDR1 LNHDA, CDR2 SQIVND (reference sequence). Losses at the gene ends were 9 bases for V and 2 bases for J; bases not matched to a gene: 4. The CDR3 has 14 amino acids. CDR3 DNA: TGTGCCAGCTCCGGGACAGGGGGCAATCAGCCCCAGCATTTT. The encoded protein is CASSGTGGNQPQHF.

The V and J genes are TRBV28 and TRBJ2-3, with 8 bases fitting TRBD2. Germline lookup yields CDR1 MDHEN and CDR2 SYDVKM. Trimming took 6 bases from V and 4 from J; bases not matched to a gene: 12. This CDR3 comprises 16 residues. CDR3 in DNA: TGTGCCAGCAGCCCTTTCGGGGGGGGCCTCTCAGATACGCAGTATTTT. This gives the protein CASSPFGGGLSDTQYF.

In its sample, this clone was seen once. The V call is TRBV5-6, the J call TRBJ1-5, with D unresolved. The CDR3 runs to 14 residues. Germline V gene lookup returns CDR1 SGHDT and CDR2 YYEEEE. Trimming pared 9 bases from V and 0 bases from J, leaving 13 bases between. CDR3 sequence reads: CATLLGLSNQPQHF. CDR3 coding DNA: TGTGCCACCCTGTTGGGCCTTAGCAATCAGCCCCAGCATTTT.

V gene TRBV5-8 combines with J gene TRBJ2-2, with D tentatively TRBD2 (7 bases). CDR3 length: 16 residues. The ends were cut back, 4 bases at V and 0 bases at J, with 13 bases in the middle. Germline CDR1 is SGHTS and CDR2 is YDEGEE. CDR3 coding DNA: TGTGCCAGCAGCCTTGCGGGGGCGTCGAACACCGGGGAGCTGTTTTTT. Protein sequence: CASSLAGASNTGELFF.

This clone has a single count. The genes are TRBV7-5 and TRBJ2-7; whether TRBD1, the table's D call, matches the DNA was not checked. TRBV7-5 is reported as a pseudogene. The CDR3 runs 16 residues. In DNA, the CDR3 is TGTGTCAGAAGATTCCCCCGGGACAGGGAGTCCTACGAGCAGTACTTC. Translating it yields CVRRFPRDRESYEQYF.

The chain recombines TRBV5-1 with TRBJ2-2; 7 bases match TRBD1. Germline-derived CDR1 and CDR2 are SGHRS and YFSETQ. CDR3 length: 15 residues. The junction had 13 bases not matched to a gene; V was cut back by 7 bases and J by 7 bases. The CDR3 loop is CASAPAARQGGELFF. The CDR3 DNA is TGCGCCAGCGCCCCGGCCGCCCGACAGGGCGGGGAGCTGTTTTTT.

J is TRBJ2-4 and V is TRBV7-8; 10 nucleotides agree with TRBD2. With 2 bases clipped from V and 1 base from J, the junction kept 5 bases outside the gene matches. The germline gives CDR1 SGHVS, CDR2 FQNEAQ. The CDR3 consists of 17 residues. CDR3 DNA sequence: TGTGCCAGCAGCTTAACCAGCGGGGGGGCGGCCAAAAACATTCAGTACTTC. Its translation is CASSLTSGGAAKNIQYF. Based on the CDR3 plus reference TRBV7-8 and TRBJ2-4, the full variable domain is GAGVSQSPRYKVAKRGQDVALRCDPISGHVSLFWYQQALGQGPEFLTYFQNEAQLDKSGLPSDRFFAERPEGSVSTLKIQRTQQEDSAVYLCASSLTSGGAAKNIQYFGAGTRLSVL.

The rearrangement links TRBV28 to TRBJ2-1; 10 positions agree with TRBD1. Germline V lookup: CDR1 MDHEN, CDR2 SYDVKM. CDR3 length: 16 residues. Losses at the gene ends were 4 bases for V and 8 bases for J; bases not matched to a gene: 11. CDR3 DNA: TGTGCCAGCAGTTATGTAGTGGGACAGGGGTCCCATGAGCAGTTCTTC. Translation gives CASSYVVGQGSHEQFF.

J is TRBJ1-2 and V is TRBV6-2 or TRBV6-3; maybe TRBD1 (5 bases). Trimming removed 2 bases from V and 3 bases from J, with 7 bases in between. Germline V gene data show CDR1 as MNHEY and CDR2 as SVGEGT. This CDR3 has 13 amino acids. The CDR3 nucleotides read TGTGCCAGCAGTTACGCAGGGCACTATGGCTACACCTTC. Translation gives CASSYAGHYGYTF.

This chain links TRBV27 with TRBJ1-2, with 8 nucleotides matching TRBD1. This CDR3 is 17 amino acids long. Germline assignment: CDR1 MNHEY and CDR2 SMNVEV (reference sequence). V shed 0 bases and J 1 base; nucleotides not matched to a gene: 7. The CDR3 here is CASSLSPGTGVNYGYTF. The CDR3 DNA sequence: TGTGCCAGCAGTTTATCCCCGGGGACAGGAGTTAACTATGGCTACACCTTC.

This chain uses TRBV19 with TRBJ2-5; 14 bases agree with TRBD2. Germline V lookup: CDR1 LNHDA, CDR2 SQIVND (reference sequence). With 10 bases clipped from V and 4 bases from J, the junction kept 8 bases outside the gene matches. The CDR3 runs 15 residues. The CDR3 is CATRGTSGGGETQYF. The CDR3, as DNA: TGTGCCACCCGGGGGACTAGCGGGGGCGGAGAGACCCAGTACTTC.

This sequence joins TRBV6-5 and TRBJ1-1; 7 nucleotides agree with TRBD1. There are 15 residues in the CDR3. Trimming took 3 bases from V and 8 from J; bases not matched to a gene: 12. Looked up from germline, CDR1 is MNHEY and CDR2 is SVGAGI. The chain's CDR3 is CASSYYSSGGSEAFF. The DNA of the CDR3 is TGTGCCAGCAGTTATTATTCCTCAGGGGGTTCCGAAGCTTTCTTT.

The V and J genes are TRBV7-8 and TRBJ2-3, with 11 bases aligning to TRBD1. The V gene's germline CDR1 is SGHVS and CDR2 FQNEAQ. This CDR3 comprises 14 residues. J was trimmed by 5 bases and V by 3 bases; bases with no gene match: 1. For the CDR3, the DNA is TGTGCCAGCAGCTTTGGGACAGGGGGAGATACGCAGTATTTT. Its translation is CASSFGTGGDTQYF. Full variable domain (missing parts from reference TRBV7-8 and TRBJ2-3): GAGVSQSPRYKVAKRGQDVALRCDPISGHVSLFWYQQALGQGPEFLTYFQNEAQLDKSGLPSDRFFAERPEGSVSTLKIQRTQQEDSAVYLCASSFGTGGDTQYFGPGTRLTVL.

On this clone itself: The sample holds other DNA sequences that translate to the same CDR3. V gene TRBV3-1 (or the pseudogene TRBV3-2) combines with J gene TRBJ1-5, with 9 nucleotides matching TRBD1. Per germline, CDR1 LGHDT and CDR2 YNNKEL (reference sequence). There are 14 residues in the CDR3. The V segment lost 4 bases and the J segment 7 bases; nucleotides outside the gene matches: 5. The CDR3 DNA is TGTGCCAGCAGCCTGGGACAGGGAGGGCAGCCCCAGCATTTT. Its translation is CASSLGQGGQPQHF.

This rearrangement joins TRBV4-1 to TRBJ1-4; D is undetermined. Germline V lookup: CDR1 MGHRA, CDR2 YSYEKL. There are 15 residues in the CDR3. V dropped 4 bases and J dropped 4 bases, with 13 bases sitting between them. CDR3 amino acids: CASSLRSPDNEKLFF. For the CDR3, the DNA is TGCGCCAGCAGCCTCCGTTCACCAGATAATGAAAAACTGTTTTTT.

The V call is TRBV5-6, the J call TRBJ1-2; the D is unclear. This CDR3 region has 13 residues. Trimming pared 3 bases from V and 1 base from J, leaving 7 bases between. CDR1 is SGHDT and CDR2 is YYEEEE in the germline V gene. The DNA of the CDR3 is TGTGCCAGCAGCTCCAGGAATAACTATGGCTACACCTTC. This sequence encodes CASSSRNNYGYTF.

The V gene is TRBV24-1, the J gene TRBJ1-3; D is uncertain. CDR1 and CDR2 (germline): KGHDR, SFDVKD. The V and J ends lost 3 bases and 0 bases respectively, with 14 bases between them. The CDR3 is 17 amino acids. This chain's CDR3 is CATSDLKEPPSGNTIYF. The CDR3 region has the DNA TGTGCCACCAGTGATCTTAAAGAGCCACCCTCTGGAAACACCATATATTTT.

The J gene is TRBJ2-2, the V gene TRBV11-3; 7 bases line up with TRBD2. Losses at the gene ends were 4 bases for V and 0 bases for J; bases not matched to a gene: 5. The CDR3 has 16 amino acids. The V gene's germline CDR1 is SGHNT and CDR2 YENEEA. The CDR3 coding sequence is TGTGCCAGCAGCTCCGAAGCGGGGACGAACACCGGGGAGCTGTTTTTT. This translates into CASSSEAGTNTGELFF.

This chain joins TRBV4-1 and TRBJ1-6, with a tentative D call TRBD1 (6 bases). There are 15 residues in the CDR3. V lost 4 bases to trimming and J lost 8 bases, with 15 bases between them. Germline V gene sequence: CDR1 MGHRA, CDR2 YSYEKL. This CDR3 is CASSLVRPGDSPLHF. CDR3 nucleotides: TGCGCCAGCAGCCTTGTAAGGCCAGGGGATTCACCCCTCCACTTT.

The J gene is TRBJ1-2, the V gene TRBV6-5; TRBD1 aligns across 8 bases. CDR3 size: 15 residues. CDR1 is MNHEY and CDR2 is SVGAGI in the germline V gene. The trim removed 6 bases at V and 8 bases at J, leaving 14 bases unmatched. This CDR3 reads CASRSGQGGEGGYTF. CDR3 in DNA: TGTGCCAGCAGGTCTGGACAGGGTGGAGAAGGGGGCTACACCTTC.

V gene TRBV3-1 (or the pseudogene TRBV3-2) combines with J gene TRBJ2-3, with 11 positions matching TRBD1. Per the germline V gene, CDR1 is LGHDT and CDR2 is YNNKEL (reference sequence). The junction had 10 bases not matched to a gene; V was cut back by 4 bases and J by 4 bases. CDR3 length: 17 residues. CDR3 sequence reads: CASSRTVGQGAPDTQYF. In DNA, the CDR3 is TGTGCCAGCAGCCGGACCGTCGGACAGGGGGCACCAGATACGCAGTATTTT.

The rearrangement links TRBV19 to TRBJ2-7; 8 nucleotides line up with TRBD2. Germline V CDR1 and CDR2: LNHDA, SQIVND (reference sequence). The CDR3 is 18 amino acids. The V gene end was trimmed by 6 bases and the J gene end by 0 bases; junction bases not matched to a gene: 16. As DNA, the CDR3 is TGTGCCAGTAGCGATATGGGGTCCGGGGGGACTAGCTCCTACGAGCAGTACTTC. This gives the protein CASSDMGSGGTSSYEQYF.

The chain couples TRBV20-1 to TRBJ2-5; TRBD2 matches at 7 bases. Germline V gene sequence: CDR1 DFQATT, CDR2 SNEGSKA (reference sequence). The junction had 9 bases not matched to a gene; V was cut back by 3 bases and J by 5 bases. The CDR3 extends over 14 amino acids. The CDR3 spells CSASVGGGLETQYF. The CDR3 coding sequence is TGCAGTGCTAGTGTGGGGGGAGGGCTGGAGACCCAGTACTTC.

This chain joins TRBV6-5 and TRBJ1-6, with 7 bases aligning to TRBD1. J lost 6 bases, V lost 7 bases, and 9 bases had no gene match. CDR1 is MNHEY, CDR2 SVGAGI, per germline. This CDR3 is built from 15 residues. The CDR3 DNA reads TGTGCCAGCACCCCCAGGGACAGAATTAATTCACCCCTCCACTTT. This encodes CASTPRDRINSPLHF.

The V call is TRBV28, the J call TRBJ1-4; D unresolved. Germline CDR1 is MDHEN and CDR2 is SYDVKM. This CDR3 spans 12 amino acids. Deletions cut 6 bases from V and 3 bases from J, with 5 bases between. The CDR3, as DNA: TGTGCCAGCAGGGAGGCTAATGAAAAACTGTTTTTT. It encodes CASREANEKLFF.

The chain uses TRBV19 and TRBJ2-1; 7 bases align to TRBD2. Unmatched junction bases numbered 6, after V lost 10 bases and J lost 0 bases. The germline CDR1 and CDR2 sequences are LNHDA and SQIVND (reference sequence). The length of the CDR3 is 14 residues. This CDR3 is CATSGGRSYNEQFF. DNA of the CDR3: TGTGCCACCTCGGGGGGACGCTCCTACAATGAGCAGTTCTTC.

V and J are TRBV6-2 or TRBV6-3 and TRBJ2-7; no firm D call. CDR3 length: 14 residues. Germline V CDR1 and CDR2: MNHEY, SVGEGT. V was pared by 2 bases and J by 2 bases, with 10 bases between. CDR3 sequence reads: CASSYVGSAYEQYF. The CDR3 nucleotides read TGTGCCAGCAGTTACGTTGGCAGCGCCTACGAGCAGTACTTC.

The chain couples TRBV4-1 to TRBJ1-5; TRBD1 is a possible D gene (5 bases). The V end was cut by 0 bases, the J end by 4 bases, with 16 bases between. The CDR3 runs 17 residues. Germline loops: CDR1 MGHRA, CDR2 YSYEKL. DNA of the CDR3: TGCGCCAGCAGCCAAGATCCCGGGGGGGTTCCGAATCAGCCCCAGCATTTT. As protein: CASSQDPGGVPNQPQHF.

CDR3 coding DNA: TGTGCCAGCTCACCACCCGGGGAGGGACAGCCCCAGCATTTT. This codes for CASSPPGEGQPQHF. The J gene is TRBJ1-5, the V gene TRBV18, with D uncertain. CDR3 size: 14 residues. Germline V gene lookup returns CDR1 KGHSH and CDR2 LQKENI. Trimming stripped 0 bases from V and 7 bases from J, with 10 bases between. The full variable domain, its missing parts supplied by reference TRBV18 and TRBJ1-5, is NAGVMQNPRHLVRRRGQEARLRCSPMKGHSHVYWYRQLPEEGLKFMVYLQKENIIDESGMPKERFSAEFPKEGPSILRIQQVVRGDSAAYFCASSPPGEGQPQHFGDGTRLSIL.